This TCR beta chain was recovered during a study of blood T cell repertoires in COVID-19. Original data processing: Reference gene primer amplification gave estimated nucleated cell counts. The table came from immunoSEQ multiplex PCR; TCRdb's copy has only in-frame clones and leaves some out. Clonal size and the V and J genes are those of that table, whereas D and trimming came from the DNA. In the table there are 250,000 or so clones, approximately 83% of which are singletons. Per germline, CDR1 SGHDT and CDR2 YYEEEE. V was clipped by 4 bases and J by 2 bases; unmatched bases: 2. The CDR3 extends over 14 amino acids.

Sample: peripheral blood. The receptor comes from a human donor in a cohort sampled during active COVID-19. The V gene is TRBV5-6, the J gene TRBJ2-7; 11 bases are a match to TRBD2. The DNA for the CDR3 is TGTGCCAGCAGCGCGGGACTAGCGGCCTACGAGCAGTACTTC. Translating it yields CASSAGLAAYEQYF.